The rows below give T cell receptor beta chains drawn from one sample of a study of blood T cell repertoires in COVID-19. Sequencing was performed with immunoSEQ multiplex PCR; in TCRdb, only in-frame clones are kept and a portion is missing. The sample lists about 140,000 clones, 80% to 90% occurring once. Sequencing was done on a sample of peripheral blood. These receptors all stem from a man between 60 and 70 years old with active or convalescent COVID-19. Both conserved end residues are part of each CDR3. A D gene is named only where the DNA matches it firmly. Expanded clones get a size class; other rows say once, few or many, or leave the size out.

D: .; size: .; J: TRBJ1-6; V: TRBV21-1; DNA: TGTGCCAGCAGCAGGCTATGGACAGTGGATAATTCACCCCTCCACTTT; CDR3: CASSRLWTVDNSPLHF
D: .; size: once; J: TRBJ2-5; V: TRBV25-1; DNA: TGTGCCAGCAGTGACCCAGGCAGGGCCCAAGAGACCCAGTACTTC; CDR3: CASSDPGRAQETQYF
D: .; size: once; J: TRBJ1-5; V: TRBV6-1; DNA: TGTGCCAGCAGTGAATTTGGGGGCGGGAGCAATCAGCCCCAGCATTTT; CDR3: CASSEFGGGSNQPQHF
D: TRBD2; size: .; J: TRBJ2-1; V: TRBV10-3; DNA: TGTGCCATCAGTGGGGCTAGCGGGGACAATGAGCAGTTCTTC; CDR3: CAISGASGDNEQFF
D: TRBD2; size: .; J: TRBJ2-7; V: TRBV30; DNA: TGTGCCTGGAGCGGGGGAGCGGGAAAGTCAAGGGAGCAGTACTTC; CDR3: CAWSGGAGKSREQYF
D: .; size: .; J: TRBJ2-7; V: TRBV5-1; DNA: TGCGCCAGCAGTTCGGACACATCCTACGAGCAGTACTTC; CDR3: CASSSDTSYEQYF
D: TRBD2; size: .; J: TRBJ2-1; V: TRBV19; DNA: TGTGCCAGTAGTATCTTCCCGGGGACTAGCGTCTACAATGAGCAGTTCTTC; CDR3: CASSIFPGTSVYNEQFF
D: TRBD2; size: .; J: TRBJ2-7; V: TRBV4-3; DNA: TGCGCCAGCAGCCCTGGGGGGGGATCCTACGAGCAGTACTTC; CDR3: CASSPGGGSYEQYF
D: TRBD2; size: .; J: TRBJ2-3; V: TRBV4-2; DNA: TGTGCCAGCAGCCAAGTATCTAGCGGGTTCACAGATACGCAGTATTTT; CDR3: CASSQVSSGFTDTQYF
D: .; size: .; J: TRBJ2-3; V: TRBV12-3/TRBV12-4; DNA: TGTGCCAGCGCGCCGGGAACGACAGATACGCAGTATTTT; CDR3: CASAPGTTDTQYF